The 30 T cell receptor beta chains below come from one sample, sequenced in a study of control samples from healthy donors and cancer patients. Data came from immunoSEQ multiplex PCR; TCRdb stores just in-frame clones and leaves some out. The table includes 150,000 or so clones, 80% to 95% detected once. Sequencing was done on a sample of blood. The receptors originated from a young man in good health.

J is TRBJ2-5 and V is TRBV5-1; D perhaps matches TRBD2 (6 bases). Trimming took 0 bases from V and 0 from J, leaving 9 bases between them. Germline V CDR1 and CDR2: SGHRS, YFSETQ. This CDR3 spans 15 amino acids. The CDR3 nucleotides are TGCGCCAGCAGCTTGGAGGGGAGGTACCAAGAGACCCAGTACTTC. It encodes CASSLEGRYQETQYF.

This chain connects TRBV6-6 to TRBJ1-2, with 9 nucleotides matching TRBD1. The length of the CDR3 is 16 residues. Unmatched junction bases numbered 7, after V lost 1 base and J lost 4 bases. The germline V gene has CDR1 MNHNY and CDR2 SVGAGI (reference sequence). The CDR3 DNA reads as TGTGCCAGCAGTTACTGGCCGGGGACAGGGACCTATGGCTACACCTTC. Protein: CASSYWPGTGTYGYTF.

CDR3 DNA sequence: TGTGCCAGCAGTAGACTACCGGGACAGGGGGCTGGAGGCTACACCTTC. This encodes CASSRLPGQGAGGYTF. The chain recombines TRBV2 with TRBJ1-2, with 12 bases aligning to TRBD1. The CDR3 has 16 residues. In germline, CDR1 is SNHLY, CDR2 FYNNEI. After removal of 5 bases from V and 8 bases from J, the junction contained 12 bases not matched to a gene.

This clone was detected only once. The rearrangement uses TRBV11-2 and TRBJ1-1; 7 nucleotides match TRBD1. Germline V gives CDR1 SGHAT, CDR2 FQNNGV. This CDR3 is 13 amino acids long. The V gene end was trimmed by 5 bases and the J gene end by 4 bases; junction bases not matched to a gene: 4. Here the CDR3 reads CASSRNRGTEAFF. As DNA, the CDR3 is TGTGCCAGCAGCCGTAACAGGGGCACTGAAGCTTTCTTT. The complete variable domain, with remaining parts taken from reference TRBV11-2 and TRBJ1-1, reads EAGVAQSPRYKIIEKRQSVAFWCNPISGHATLYWYQQILGQGPKLLIQFQNNGVVDDSQLPKDRFSAERLKGVDSTLKIQPAKLEDSAVYLCASSRNRGTEAFFGQGTRLTVV.

The V gene is TRBV6-5, the J gene TRBJ2-1; 7 bases fit TRBD2. The CDR3 extends over 16 amino acids. V lost 2 bases to trimming and J lost 6 bases; unmatched junction nucleotides: 10. The germline gives CDR1 MNHEY, CDR2 SVGAGI. This CDR3 is CASSYPGGLDFNEQFF. As DNA, the CDR3 is TGTGCCAGCAGTTACCCGGGAGGCCTTGATTTCAATGAGCAGTTCTTC.

J is TRBJ2-1 and V is TRBV9; 9 bases fit TRBD2. V trimming: 5 bases; J trimming: 6 bases; junction bases outside the gene matches: 15. Germline assignment: CDR1 SGDLS and CDR2 YYNGEE. This CDR3 comprises 17 residues. CDR3 amino acids: CASSNNPGREGRNEQFF. In DNA, the CDR3 is TGTGCCAGCAGTAACAACCCTGGGCGGGAGGGCCGCAATGAGCAGTTCTTC.

The chain employs TRBV6-5 and TRBJ1-4; no reliable D call. CDR1 and CDR2 from the germline V gene are MNHEY and SVGAGI. The CDR3 totals 14 residues. V was cut by 6 bases and J by 5 bases, with 13 bases left in between. In DNA form, the CDR3 reads TGTGCCAGCAGGACGGGTTGGGGAAATGAAAAACTGTTTTTT. Its protein product is CASRTGWGNEKLFF.

This clone is a singleton in its sample. This chain uses TRBV15 with TRBJ2-3; D not resolved. The V end was cut by 6 bases, the J end by 6 bases, with 10 bases between. Germline CDR1 reads LNHNV; CDR2 reads YYDKDF (reference sequence). The CDR3 sequence is 12 residues long. The CDR3: CATSPTQDTQYF. CDR3 in DNA: TGTGCCACCAGTCCTACACAGGATACGCAGTATTTT.

V usage is TRBV6-4 and J usage is TRBJ1-2, with a weak D call TRBD1 (5 bases). The germline CDR1 and CDR2 sequences are MRHNA and SNTAGT. V was pared by 5 bases and J by 2 bases, with 12 bases between. The CDR3 is made up of 14 amino acids. As DNA, the CDR3 is TGTGCCAGCAGTCCCGCCAGGGAGAACTATGGCTACACCTTC. Translation gives CASSPARENYGYTF.

This clone showed up just a few times. The chain is built from TRBV4-1 and TRBJ2-7; maybe TRBD1 (7 bases). The CDR3 runs to 14 residues. The germline CDR1 and CDR2 sequences are MGHRA and YSYEKL. Trimming shortened V by 3 bases and J by 7 bases, and 16 bases separated the two germline ends. The CDR3 sequence is CASSHTQGGLEQYF. The CDR3 DNA sequence: TGCGCCAGCAGCCATACGCAGGGGGGCTTAGAGCAGTACTTC.

V gene TRBV7-8 combines with J gene TRBJ1-5, with D hard to call. Deletions cut 1 base from V and 0 bases from J, with 16 bases between. The CDR3 spans 18 residues. Germline values: CDR1 SGHVS, CDR2 FQNEAQ. CDR3 sequence (DNA): TGTGCCAGCAGCTTAGGGGCGTGGCAGTCCTATAGCAATCAGCCCCAGCATTTT. Protein sequence: CASSLGAWQSYSNQPQHF.

The chain carries TRBV28 and TRBJ1-1; no reliable D call. Trimming removed 3 bases at V and 3 bases at J, with 2 bases between. Germline loops: CDR1 MDHEN, CDR2 SYDVKM. This CDR3 region has 11 residues. This CDR3 reads CASSFYTEAFF. CDR3 in DNA: TGTGCCAGCAGTTTTTACACTGAAGCTTTCTTT.

V usage is TRBV27 and J usage is TRBJ2-3; D not resolved. V was shortened by 5 bases and J by 5 bases, with 14 bases between the two germline ends. This CDR3 has 14 amino acids. From germline, CDR1 is MNHEY and CDR2 SMNVEV (reference sequence). The CDR3 region has the DNA TGTGCCAGCAGTCCGTATACCCTCGGAGATACGCAGTATTTT. This sequence encodes CASSPYTLGDTQYF.

The chain joins TRBV5-4 to TRBJ2-4, with D perhaps TRBD2 (5 bases). Deletions cut 7 bases from V and 3 bases from J, with 17 bases between. Germline values: CDR1 SGHNT, CDR2 YYREEE (reference sequence). The CDR3 is 15 residues long. CDR3 coding DNA: TGTGCCAGCGGGGAACGGGGTTCGGGCAAAAACATTCAGTACTTC. It yields the protein CASGERGSGKNIQYF.

The chain carries TRBV19 and TRBJ2-2; 7 bases are shared with TRBD1. Germline CDR1 is LNHDA and CDR2 is SQIVND (reference sequence). Germline trimming cut 3 bases from V and 5 bases from J; bases unmatched to any gene: 6. The length of the CDR3 is 15 residues. The CDR3 DNA reads as TGTGCCAGTAGTATCGACAGGGTCGGTACCGGGGAGCTGTTTTTT. This gives the protein CASSIDRVGTGELFF.

This sequence joins TRBV29-1 and TRBJ2-5; D perhaps matches TRBD2 (6 bases). Germline CDR1 and CDR2: SQVTM and ANQGSEA. The CDR3 spans 12 residues. V lost 7 bases and J lost 5, with 14 bases in between. The CDR3: CSGLEGRETQYF. CDR3 DNA sequence: TGCAGCGGGCTGGAGGGCAGGGAGACCCAGTACTTC.

CDR3 amino acids: CASSFRVNYGYTF. In nucleotides, the CDR3 is TGTGCCAGCAGTTTCCGGGTCAACTATGGCTACACCTTC. The rearrangement links TRBV12-3 or TRBV12-4 to TRBJ1-2; D not certain. This CDR3 is built from 13 residues. Trimming shortened V by 3 bases and J by 2 bases, and 7 bases separated the two germline ends.

The chain combines TRBV7-9 with TRBJ1-2; unclear D gene. Germline CDR1 reads SEHNR; CDR2 reads FQNEAQ (reference sequence). Deletions cut 1 base from V and 1 base from J, with 13 bases between. This CDR3 has 16 amino acids. In DNA form, the CDR3 reads TGTGCCAGCAGCTTAGTGTCAGCAGAGCTTAACTATGGCTACACCTTC. This codes for CASSLVSAELNYGYTF.

The chain combines TRBV7-9 with TRBJ1-5, with D possibly TRBD1 on 5 matching bases. Trimming left V 4 bases short and J 5 bases short, with 18 bases between. From germline, CDR1 is SEHNR and CDR2 FQNEAQ (reference sequence). The CDR3 contains 16 residues. The CDR3 reads CASSSNRISGDQPQHF. The DNA for the CDR3 is TGTGCCAGCAGCTCAAACAGGATTAGCGGCGATCAGCCCCAGCATTTT.

The CDR3 loop reads CASSQDPRLYTEAFF. CDR3 DNA: TGTGCCAGCAGCCAAGATCCCAGACTCTACACTGAAGCTTTCTTT. V gene TRBV3-1 (or the pseudogene TRBV3-2) combines with J gene TRBJ1-1; D is ambiguous. This CDR3 comprises 15 residues. The ends were cut back, 0 bases at V and 3 bases at J, with 11 bases in the middle. Per the germline V gene, CDR1 is LGHDT and CDR2 is YNNKEL (reference sequence).

This clone has only one observation. The chain carries TRBV24-1 and TRBJ2-1, with D perhaps TRBD1 or TRBD2 (5 bases each). V was cut by 5 bases and J by 3 bases, with 13 bases left in between. Per the germline V gene, CDR1 is KGHDR and CDR2 is SFDVKD. This CDR3 region has 15 residues. The CDR3 protein is CATSVGAALYNEQFF. CDR3 sequence (DNA): TGTGCCACCAGTGTCGGGGCTGCCCTCTACAATGAGCAGTTCTTC.

Notes on this clone: This sample includes further DNA sequences coding for the same CDR3. The chain couples TRBV6-5 to TRBJ1-1; D is ambiguous. Germline values: CDR1 MNHEY, CDR2 SVGAGI. V shed 2 bases and J shed 5 bases, with 3 bases lying between them. The CDR3 loop spans 11 amino acids. CDR3 sequence: CASSYGTEAFF. CDR3 DNA sequence: TGTGCCAGCAGTTACGGGACTGAAGCTTTCTTT.

The chain employs TRBV5-1 and TRBJ2-7; 7 positions match TRBD1. V trimming: 2 bases; J trimming: 0 bases; junction bases outside the gene matches: 5. This CDR3 region has 15 residues. From germline, CDR1 is SGHRS and CDR2 YFSETQ. The CDR3 DNA sequence: TGCGCCAGCAGCTTCCGGACAGGCAACTCCTACGAGCAGTACTTC. Encoded protein: CASSFRTGNSYEQYF.

V gene TRBV9 combines with J gene TRBJ1-1; D unresolved. The CDR3 runs 16 residues. CDR1 SGDLS and CDR2 YYNGEE come from the germline V gene. The germline V and J ends were trimmed by 3 bases and 1 base, with 16 bases remaining between them. DNA of the CDR3: TGTGCCAGCAGCGCCGCCTCAGGCGGATCGAACACTGAAGCTTTCTTT. Its translation: CASSAASGGSNTEAFF.

The genes are TRBV2 and TRBJ1-2; weak D call: TRBD1 (5 bases). The germline CDR1 and CDR2 sequences are SNHLY and FYNNEI. Between the trimmed V and J ends, which lost 8 bases and 1 base, there was a span of 20 bases. The CDR3 is 16 residues long. The CDR3 protein is CASEGRQRKFNYGYTF. CDR3 DNA sequence: TGTGCCAGCGAAGGGAGACAGAGAAAATTTAACTATGGCTACACCTTC.

This clone was counted a single time. J is TRBJ1-4 and V is TRBV7-9; D gene uncertain. The germline CDR1 and CDR2 sequences are SEHNR and FQNEAQ (reference sequence). The CDR3 has 11 amino acids. V shed 3 bases and J shed 13 bases, with 9 bases lying between them. CDR3 sequence reads: CASSLLNRLFF. The CDR3 nucleotides are TGTGCCAGCAGCTTGCTCAACCGACTGTTTTTT.

The chain has TRBV5-1 and TRBJ2-2, with D unclear. Trimming removed 0 bases at V and 0 bases at J, with 6 bases between. In germline, CDR1 is SGHRS, CDR2 YFSETQ. This CDR3 contains 15 residues. CDR3 in DNA: TGCGCCAGCAGCTTGGCCAATACGAACACCGGGGAGCTGTTTTTT. This gives the protein CASSLANTNTGELFF.

This clone was observed once. The chain's CDR3 is CASSLGRGAHTDTQYF. Written as DNA, the CDR3 is TGCGCCAGCAGCTTGGGGAGGGGAGCACACACAGATACGCAGTATTTT. J is TRBJ2-3 and V is TRBV5-1, with a possible D match to TRBD2 (6 bases). This CDR3 spans 16 amino acids. Per the germline V gene, CDR1 is SGHRS and CDR2 is YFSETQ. Trimming took off 0 bases at V and 2 bases at J, with 13 bases between the two ends.

The gene calls are TRBV7-2 and TRBJ2-5; 8 bases fit TRBD2. Germline V gene lookup returns CDR1 SGHTA and CDR2 FQGNSA. With 4 bases clipped from V and 5 bases from J, the junction kept 15 bases outside the gene matches. The CDR3 covers 17 residues. CDR3 nucleotide sequence: TGTGCCAGCAGCTCCCCCGGGGGGGCCGCTCCTCGGGAGACCCAGTACTTC. This codes for CASSSPGGAAPRETQYF.

This clone was seen a single time. The CDR3 here is CAWSGRYEQYF. For the CDR3, the DNA is TGTGCCTGGAGTGGACGGTACGAGCAGTACTTC. The chain has TRBV30 and TRBJ2-7; D not certain. The CDR3 consists of 11 residues. Germline V gene lookup returns CDR1 GTSNPN and CDR2 SVGIG (reference sequence). V lost 1 base, J lost 4 bases, and 5 bases lay in between.